These T cell receptor beta chains were read from a single sample in a study of Ad26.COV2.S vaccination and SARS-CoV-2 variants. The assay was immunoSEQ multiplex PCR, and TCRdb's table has in-frame clones only and misses some. Among around 450,000 clones listed, around 87% were seen once. The sample was peripheral blood, taken in a trial of Ad26.COV2.S vaccine versus placebo. These TCRs come from a person aged 18-65 years who received the Ad26.COV2.S COVID-19 vaccine or a placebo. The CDR3 runs from the conserved cysteine through the conserved F or W. The D gene is left open where the match is weak. A row's size may be missing; if present it is once, few, many or a size class.

v_gene: TRBV6-5; j_gene: TRBJ2-5; d_gene: TRBD1; abundance: NA; CDR3nt: TGTGCCAGCGGAGGACAGGGGCCATGGGAGACCCAGTACTTC; CDR3aa: CASGGQGPWETQYF
v_gene: TRBV10-3; j_gene: TRBJ2-2; d_gene: NA; abundance: NA; CDR3nt: TGTGCCATCAGTGACAGGGTTAGTCCGAACACCGGGGAGCTGTTTTTT; CDR3aa: CAISDRVSPNTGELFF
v_gene: TRBV27; j_gene: TRBJ2-1; d_gene: NA; abundance: NA; CDR3nt: TGTGCCAGCAGTTGGGACAACTACAATGAGCAGTTCTTC; CDR3aa: CASSWDNYNEQFF
v_gene: TRBV2; j_gene: TRBJ1-5; d_gene: TRBD1; abundance: NA; CDR3nt: TGTGCCAGCAGTGAGGGGACAGGGAACTATCAGCCCCAGCATTTT; CDR3aa: CASSEGTGNYQPQHF
v_gene: TRBV19; j_gene: TRBJ2-3; d_gene: NA; abundance: NA; CDR3nt: TGTGCCAGTACCCCGTTTGGAGCAACAGATACGCAGTATTTT; CDR3aa: CASTPFGATDTQYF
v_gene: TRBV6-2/TRBV6-3; j_gene: TRBJ2-5; d_gene: NA; abundance: NA; CDR3nt: TGTGCCAGCAGTTACCTTAAACAGGGTGGCGAGACCCAGTACTTC; CDR3aa: CASSYLKQGGETQYF
v_gene: TRBV4-3; j_gene: TRBJ1-2; d_gene: NA; abundance: few; CDR3nt: TGCGCCAGCAGCCAAGATCGGGCAGGACATAATGGCTACACCTTC; CDR3aa: CASSQDRAGHNGYTF
v_gene: TRBV19; j_gene: TRBJ2-1; d_gene: NA; abundance: NA; CDR3nt: TGTGCCAGTAGTATGAAGAGTGAGCAGTTCTTC; CDR3aa: CASSMKSEQFF
v_gene: TRBV11-2; j_gene: TRBJ1-3; d_gene: NA; abundance: NA; CDR3nt: TGTGCCAGCAGCTTAGATCCGGGGAGCTCTGGAAACACCATATATTTT; CDR3aa: CASSLDPGSSGNTIYF
v_gene: TRBV2; j_gene: TRBJ1-1; d_gene: TRBD1; abundance: NA; CDR3nt: TGTGCCAGCAGTATACAGGGGCAGTTGGGCAACGCTGAAGCTTTCTTT; CDR3aa: CASSIQGQLGNAEAFF
v_gene: TRBV27; j_gene: TRBJ2-7; d_gene: TRBD1; abundance: NA; CDR3nt: TGTGCCAGCAGTCCCCTAACAGGGGGCTCGTCCTACGAGCAGTACTTC; CDR3aa: CASSPLTGGSSYEQYF
v_gene: TRBV2; j_gene: TRBJ1-1; d_gene: TRBD1; abundance: NA; CDR3nt: TGTGCCAGCAACGAACAGGGGGCGGTCACTGAAGCTTTCTTT; CDR3aa: CASNEQGAVTEAFF
v_gene: TRBV19; j_gene: TRBJ2-2; d_gene: NA; abundance: NA; CDR3nt: TGTGCCAGTAAGGTCGCAGGCTCCGGGGAGCTGTTTTTT; CDR3aa: CASKVAGSGELFF
v_gene: TRBV7-9; j_gene: TRBJ1-1; d_gene: TRBD1; abundance: NA; CDR3nt: TGTGCCAGCAGCTCCGAGACAGGGGCGTGGACTGAAGCTTTCTTT; CDR3aa: CASSSETGAWTEAFF
v_gene: TRBV20-1; j_gene: TRBJ2-1; d_gene: NA; abundance: NA; CDR3nt: TGCAGTGCGGAGGGTGCCAATGAGCAGTTCTTC; CDR3aa: CSAEGANEQFF
v_gene: TRBV5-6; j_gene: TRBJ2-7; d_gene: NA; abundance: NA; CDR3nt: TGTGCCAGCAGCTTAATTCTAGTGGGCGAGCAGTACTTC; CDR3aa: CASSLILVGEQYF
v_gene: TRBV5-1; j_gene: TRBJ2-3; d_gene: NA; abundance: NA; CDR3nt: TGCGCCAGCAGCTCCTCGAGCGGGGATACGCAGTATTTT; CDR3aa: CASSSSSGDTQYF
v_gene: TRBV6-1; j_gene: TRBJ2-7; d_gene: TRBD2; abundance: NA; CDR3nt: TGTGCCAGCAGTGGAGCAAGCGGGGTCTACGAGCAGTACTTC; CDR3aa: CASSGASGVYEQYF
v_gene: TRBV18; j_gene: TRBJ1-4; d_gene: TRBD1; abundance: NA; CDR3nt: TGTGCCAGCTCACCGCCAAAACAGGGGGCAACTAATGAAAAACTGTTTTTT; CDR3aa: CASSPPKQGATNEKLFF
v_gene: TRBV3-1/TRBV3-2; j_gene: TRBJ2-7; d_gene: NA; abundance: NA; CDR3nt: TGTGCCAGCAGCCGCCGCGGCTACGAGCAGTACTTC; CDR3aa: CASSRRGYEQYF
v_gene: TRBV9; j_gene: TRBJ2-2; d_gene: NA; abundance: NA; CDR3nt: TGTGCCAGCAGCGTAAAGCAGTTCACCGGGGAGCTGTTTTTT; CDR3aa: CASSVKQFTGELFF
v_gene: TRBV18; j_gene: TRBJ1-1; d_gene: NA; abundance: NA; CDR3nt: TGTGCCAGCTCACCACCTTACGGGGGTGGAGTGAACACTGAAGCTTTCTTT; CDR3aa: CASSPPYGGGVNTEAFF
v_gene: TRBV5-6; j_gene: TRBJ2-2; d_gene: NA; abundance: NA; CDR3nt: TGTGCCAGCAGCTTTCGTCGGCCTTGGAGAAGTGGAGGCACCGGGGAGCTGTTTTTT; CDR3aa: CASSFRRPWRSGGTGELFF
v_gene: TRBV27; j_gene: TRBJ2-1; d_gene: NA; abundance: NA; CDR3nt: TGTGCCAGCAGTCCCACGCGGGGTACAGGGTGGAACAATGAGCAGTTCTTC; CDR3aa: CASSPTRGTGWNNEQFF
v_gene: TRBV13; j_gene: TRBJ2-5; d_gene: NA; abundance: once; CDR3nt: TGTGCCAGCAGCTTAAGGGTTTCGGAGACCCAGTACTTC; CDR3aa: CASSLRVSETQYF
v_gene: TRBV4-3; j_gene: TRBJ1-2; d_gene: TRBD1; abundance: few; CDR3nt: TGCGCCAGCAGCCAAGATACTCCCGACAGGGGACAGAATGGCTACACCTTC; CDR3aa: CASSQDTPDRGQNGYTF
v_gene: TRBV11-3; j_gene: TRBJ2-3; d_gene: NA; abundance: NA; CDR3nt: TGTGCCAGCAGCCGAGGACCGAGAGATACGCAGTATTTT; CDR3aa: CASSRGPRDTQYF
v_gene: TRBV5-1; j_gene: TRBJ2-2; d_gene: NA; abundance: NA; CDR3nt: TGCGCCAGCAGCTTGGCATCGTTGGGAGGTAACACCGGGGAGCTGTTTTTT; CDR3aa: CASSLASLGGNTGELFF
v_gene: TRBV16; j_gene: TRBJ2-5; d_gene: NA; abundance: once; CDR3nt: TGTGCCAGCAGCCGGGCGAGGTCGGAGACCCAGTACTTC; CDR3aa: CASSRARSETQYF
v_gene: TRBV18; j_gene: TRBJ1-5; d_gene: NA; abundance: NA; CDR3nt: TGTGCCAGCTCACCTCAAATGGGGGGAGGGGATCAGCCCCAGCATTTT; CDR3aa: CASSPQMGGGDQPQHF
v_gene: TRBV6-5; j_gene: TRBJ1-1; d_gene: NA; abundance: NA; CDR3nt: TGTGCCAGCAGTTACTCGAGGCGGGGCAGGAACACTGAAGCTTTCTTT; CDR3aa: CASSYSRRGRNTEAFF
v_gene: TRBV24-1; j_gene: TRBJ2-3; d_gene: TRBD1; abundance: NA; CDR3nt: TGTGCCACCAGTGATTTTGGACAGGGCTCTAGCACAGATACGCAGTATTTT; CDR3aa: CATSDFGQGSSTDTQYF
v_gene: TRBV7-8; j_gene: TRBJ2-1; d_gene: NA; abundance: NA; CDR3nt: TGTGCCAGCACCTTTCACGCTCCGGAGGATGAGCAGTTCTTC; CDR3aa: CASTFHAPEDEQFF
v_gene: TRBV7-6; j_gene: TRBJ2-5; d_gene: NA; abundance: NA; CDR3nt: TGTGCCAGCAGCTTCCGGGACGGCAGACAAGAGACCCAGTACTTC; CDR3aa: CASSFRDGRQETQYF
v_gene: TRBV7-9; j_gene: TRBJ2-7; d_gene: NA; abundance: NA; CDR3nt: TGTGCCAGCAGCTTAGATGTTGCAGCGGGTGTGACCTACGAGCAGTACTTC; CDR3aa: CASSLDVAAGVTYEQYF
v_gene: TRBV6-2/TRBV6-3; j_gene: TRBJ1-5; d_gene: TRBD1; abundance: NA; CDR3nt: TGTGCCAGCAGCCGCCGGGACAGCCCTCTTGGTCAGCCCCAGCATTTT; CDR3aa: CASSRRDSPLGQPQHF
v_gene: TRBV2; j_gene: TRBJ1-5; d_gene: NA; abundance: NA; CDR3nt: TGTGCCAGCATGAGGGGTAGCAATCAGCCCCAGCATTTT; CDR3aa: CASMRGSNQPQHF
v_gene: TRBV5-4; j_gene: TRBJ2-1; d_gene: NA; abundance: NA; CDR3nt: TGTGCCAGCAGCTCCCTCCCCAATGAGCAGTTCTTC; CDR3aa: CASSSLPNEQFF
v_gene: TRBV10-2; j_gene: TRBJ2-3; d_gene: NA; abundance: once; CDR3nt: TGCGCCAGCAGTCCTGGGGGCCGCGCAGATACGCAGTATTTT; CDR3aa: CASSPGGRADTQYF
v_gene: TRBV9; j_gene: TRBJ1-1; d_gene: TRBD1; abundance: NA; CDR3nt: TGTGCCAGCAGCGTCGGACAGGGTAAGGCTGAAGCTTTCTTT; CDR3aa: CASSVGQGKAEAFF
v_gene: TRBV10-3; j_gene: TRBJ1-3; d_gene: NA; abundance: once; CDR3nt: TGTGCCATCAGTGACGCCTCTGGAAACACCATATATTTT; CDR3aa: CAISDASGNTIYF
v_gene: TRBV7-9; j_gene: TRBJ1-4; d_gene: NA; abundance: NA; CDR3nt: TGTGCCAGCAGCTTAGTCAGGGGAAATGAAAAACTGTTTTTT; CDR3aa: CASSLVRGNEKLFF
v_gene: TRBV1; j_gene: TRBJ1-2; d_gene: NA; abundance: NA; CDR3nt: TGCACCAGCAGCCAATATAAAGGGGGACAGAGTCCCCTGGGCTATGGCTACACCTTC; CDR3aa: CTSSQYKGGQSPLGYGYTF
v_gene: TRBV6-1; j_gene: TRBJ2-7; d_gene: NA; abundance: NA; CDR3nt: TGTGCCAGCAGTGATATATCCTACGAGCAGTACTTC; CDR3aa: CASSDISYEQYF
v_gene: TRBV15; j_gene: TRBJ1-5; d_gene: NA; abundance: NA; CDR3nt: TGTGCCACCAGCGGGGATTTTAGCAATCAGCCCCAGCATTTT; CDR3aa: CATSGDFSNQPQHF
v_gene: TRBV28; j_gene: TRBJ2-1; d_gene: NA; abundance: NA; CDR3nt: TGTGCCAGCTTGGACAGAGTCAATGAGCAGTTCTTC; CDR3aa: CASLDRVNEQFF
v_gene: TRBV13; j_gene: TRBJ1-1; d_gene: NA; abundance: NA; CDR3nt: TGTGCCAGCAGCTTAGGGAGGGGAGGGGACACTGAAGCTTTCTTT; CDR3aa: CASSLGRGGDTEAFF